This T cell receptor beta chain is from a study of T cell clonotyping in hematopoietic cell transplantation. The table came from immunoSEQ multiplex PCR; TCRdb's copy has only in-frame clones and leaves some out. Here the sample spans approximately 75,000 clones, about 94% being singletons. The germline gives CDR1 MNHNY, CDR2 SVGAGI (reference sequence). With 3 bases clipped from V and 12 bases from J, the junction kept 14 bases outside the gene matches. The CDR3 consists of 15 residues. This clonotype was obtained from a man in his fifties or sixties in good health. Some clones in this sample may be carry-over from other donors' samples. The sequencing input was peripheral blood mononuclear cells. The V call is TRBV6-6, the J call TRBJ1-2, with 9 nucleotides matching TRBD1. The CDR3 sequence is CASSYLWTGEIGDTF. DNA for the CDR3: TGTGCCAGCAGTTATCTCTGGACAGGGGAAATTGGTGACACCTTC.